Below are 32 T cell receptor beta chains sequenced from a single sample in a study of shared clonotypes between healthy human individuals. Only in-frame clones appear in the TCRdb table, and some are missing; sequencing was by immunoSEQ multiplex PCR. The table records approximately 1,500,000 clones, roughly 95% of them present only once. The source material was naive CD4+ T cells sorted from blood. Subset given: CD45RA+ positively selected. Source of these receptors: a young man in good health.

The rearrangement uses TRBV5-4 and TRBJ2-7, with 9 bases lining up with TRBD1. With 1 base clipped from V and 4 bases from J, the junction kept 3 bases outside the gene matches. The CDR3 totals 14 residues. CDR1 and CDR2 (germline): SGHNT, YYREEE (reference sequence). The CDR3 loop reads CASSLTGGRYEQYF. DNA for the CDR3: TGTGCCAGCAGCTTGACAGGGGGCAGGTACGAGCAGTACTTC.

This chain links TRBV28 with TRBJ1-4, with a weak D call TRBD1 (6 bases). Germline V lookup: CDR1 MDHEN, CDR2 SYDVKM. The V gene lost 4 bases and the J gene lost 4 bases, with 10 bases spanning the gap. The CDR3 contains 14 residues. The CDR3 DNA follows: TGTGCCAGCAGTTCCGGACAGCATAATGAAAAACTGTTTTTT. The encoded protein is CASSSGQHNEKLFF. Drawing the rest from reference TRBV28 and TRBJ1-4, the complete variable domain is DVKVTQSSRYLVKRTGEKVFLECVQDMDHENMFWYRQDPGLGLRLIYFSYDVKMKEKGDIPEGYSVSREKKERFSLILESASTNQTSMYLCASSSGQHNEKLFFGSGTQLSVL.

CDR3 sequence reads: CASSPRGGMGEQYF. The CDR3 nucleotides read TGTGCCAGTAGTCCCCGCGGAGGGATGGGCGAGCAGTACTTC. The chain joins TRBV19 to TRBJ2-7, with D tentatively TRBD2 (6 bases). The ends were cut back, 5 bases at V and 6 bases at J, with 17 bases in the middle. Germline loops: CDR1 LNHDA, CDR2 SQIVND (reference sequence). This CDR3 region has 14 residues.

The chain couples TRBV30 to TRBJ2-7; 13 bases are a match to TRBD2. The CDR3 sequence is 15 residues long. J gave up 5 bases and V 2 bases, and 6 bases lay outside the gene matches. CDR1 and CDR2 (germline): GTSNPN, SVGIG (reference sequence). CDR3 nucleotides: TGTGCCTGGAGTCACGGACTAGCGGGAGTGAACGAGCAGTACTTC. Translating it yields CAWSHGLAGVNEQYF.

The chain combines TRBV19 with TRBJ1-2; 7 bases align to TRBD1. V was pared by 5 bases and J by 0 bases, with 6 bases of the junction left unmatched. Germline CDR1 LNHDA, CDR2 SQIVND (reference sequence). This CDR3 contains 15 residues. DNA for the CDR3: TGTGCCAGTAGTCAGACAGGGCTGACTAACTATGGCTACACCTTC. This codes for CASSQTGLTNYGYTF. Drawing the rest from reference TRBV19 and TRBJ1-2, the complete variable domain is DGGITQSPKYLFRKEGQNVTLSCEQNLNHDAMYWYRQDPGQGLRLIYYSQIVNDFQKGDIAEGYSVSREKKESFPLTVTSAQKNPTAFYLCASSQTGLTNYGYTFGSGTRLTVV.

The rearrangement uses TRBV6-4 and TRBJ1-1; D uncertain. There are 13 residues in the CDR3. Trimming left V 8 bases short and J 0 bases short, with 10 bases between. In germline, CDR1 is MRHNA, CDR2 SNTAGT. CDR3 DNA: TGTGCCAGCGCGAGGACCGTGAACACTGAAGCTTTCTTT. This sequence encodes CASARTVNTEAFF.

V gene TRBV9 combines with J gene TRBJ2-3; 7 bases align to TRBD2. V lost 0 bases and J lost 1; bases outside the gene matches: 8. This CDR3 region has 17 residues. Germline CDR1 and CDR2: SGDLS and YYNGEE. CDR3 bases: TGTGCCAGCAGCGTAGTTCAGGGAGGGCTCGGCACAGATACGCAGTATTTT. Its protein is CASSVVQGGLGTDTQYF.

This clone was seen only once. The V gene is TRBV28, the J gene TRBJ2-5; D possibly corresponds to TRBD2 (6 bases). V gave up 9 bases and J gave up 4 bases, with 18 bases separating them. This CDR3 contains 14 residues. Germline V CDR1 and CDR2: MDHEN, SYDVKM. The CDR3 loop reads CASKTGTFLETQYF. DNA for the CDR3: TGTGCCAGTAAGACTGGGACTTTTCTAGAGACCCAGTACTTC.

This clone appeared a single time. CDR3 nucleotides: TGTGCCAGCAGTTTATGGCAGGGGGGGATCGGGGAGCTGTTTTTT. The encoded protein is CASSLWQGGIGELFF. The chain couples TRBV28 to TRBJ2-2; possibly TRBD1 or TRBD2 for D (7 bases each). Germline V gives CDR1 MDHEN, CDR2 SYDVKM. This CDR3 region has 15 residues. V lost 0 bases and J 7 bases, leaving 12 bases between the germline ends.

Turning to this clone: At one end the junction does not follow the germline gene, possibly because of a read error. The J gene is TRBJ2-7, the V gene TRBV5-1, with 7 nucleotides matching TRBD2. CDR1 is SGHRS and CDR2 is YFSETQ in the germline V gene. This CDR3 is 14 amino acids long. The DNA for the CDR3 is TGCGCCAGCGGCTTGGGCGCGGGAGTACACGAGCAGTACTTC. Its protein is CASGLGAGVHEQYF.

This rearrangement joins TRBV5-1 to TRBJ2-3, with 12 bases aligning to TRBD2. V lost 2 bases, J lost 4 bases, and 5 bases stayed unmatched. Germline V CDR1 and CDR2: SGHRS, YFSETQ. The CDR3 has 16 residues. The CDR3 is CASSLSSGRASDTQYF. CDR3 nucleotides: TGCGCCAGCAGCTTATCTAGCGGGAGGGCGTCAGATACGCAGTATTTT.

This rearrangement joins TRBV28 to TRBJ2-1; 10 positions match TRBD1. Trimming took 4 bases from V and 8 from J; bases not matched to a gene: 2. Germline-derived CDR1 and CDR2 are MDHEN and SYDVKM. The CDR3 runs 13 residues. CDR3 residues: CASSWDRGYEQFF. The CDR3 nucleotides are TGTGCCAGCAGTTGGGACAGGGGCTATGAGCAGTTCTTC.

Of note for this clone: The sample carries other DNA sequences with the same CDR3. The chain is built from TRBV5-1 and TRBJ1-4; TRBD1 aligns across 12 bases. Germline trimming cut 3 bases from V and 8 bases from J; bases unmatched to any gene: 2. This CDR3 is 14 amino acids long. Germline V gene sequence: CDR1 SGHRS, CDR2 YFSETQ. The CDR3 nucleotides read TGCGCCAGCAGCTCCGGGACAGGGGGCGAAAAACTGTTTTTT. Translated, it gives CASSSGTGGEKLFF.

The chain links TRBV28 to TRBJ2-1; TRBD2 agrees at 7 bases. The ends lost 7 bases at V and 4 bases at J; junction bases unmatched: 10. The CDR3 length is 15 residues. CDR1 MDHEN and CDR2 SYDVKM come from the germline V gene. CDR3 loop: CASNHGGSRYNEQFF. The CDR3 nucleotides read TGTGCCAGCAACCACGGCGGGAGTAGGTACAATGAGCAGTTCTTC.

This chain connects TRBV9 to TRBJ2-2; 14 nucleotides line up with TRBD2. The germline gives CDR1 SGDLS, CDR2 YYNGEE. The CDR3 loop spans 17 amino acids. V lost 3 bases and J lost 4; bases outside the gene matches: 5. CDR3 residues: CASSEGLAGASTGELFF. In nucleotides, the CDR3 is TGTGCCAGCAGCGAGGGACTAGCGGGAGCCAGCACCGGGGAGCTGTTTTTT.

The chain employs TRBV28 and TRBJ2-3; D is perhaps TRBD1 (6 bases). The CDR3 has 16 residues. The V and J ends lost 4 bases and 0 bases respectively, with 14 bases between them. Germline CDR1 MDHEN, CDR2 SYDVKM. Here the CDR3 DNA reads TGTGCCAGCAGTTATGTGGGACACACTAGCACAGATACGCAGTATTTT. The encoded protein is CASSYVGHTSTDTQYF.

Worth noting for this clone: Other DNA sequences in the sample encode the same CDR3. The V call is TRBV15, the J call TRBJ2-7, with D unresolved. Germline values: CDR1 LNHNV, CDR2 YYDKDF (reference sequence). This CDR3 has 13 amino acids. V was shortened by 0 bases and J by 0 bases, with 3 bases between the two germline ends. The CDR3 DNA reads TGTGCCACCAGCAGAGACCTCTCCTACGAGCAGTACTTC. This encodes CATSRDLSYEQYF. Combining the CDR3 with reference TRBV15 and TRBJ2-7 gives the whole variable domain DAMVIQNPRYQVTQFGKPVTLSCSQTLNHNVMYWYQQKSSQAPKLLFHYYDKDFNNEADTPDNFQSRRPNTSFCFLDIRSPGLGDTAMYLCATSRDLSYEQYFGPGTRLTVT.

Points on this clone: This sample also contains other DNA sequences that code for the same CDR3. The rearrangement links TRBV27 to TRBJ2-5; 8 bases align to TRBD2. V lost 0 bases, J lost 7 bases, and 1 base stayed unmatched. In germline, CDR1 is MNHEY, CDR2 SMNVEV (reference sequence). CDR3 size: 13 residues. This chain's CDR3 is CASSLSGGVTQYF. DNA of the CDR3: TGTGCCAGCAGTTTATCCGGGGGGGTGACCCAGTACTTC.

This sequence joins TRBV2 and TRBJ1-1; 12 nucleotides align to TRBD1. The CDR3 length is 15 residues. V shed 2 bases and J 11 bases; nucleotides not matched to a gene: 9. Germline V gene data show CDR1 as SNHLY and CDR2 as FYNNEI. The CDR3 sequence: CASSERDRGRMGAFF. The CDR3 DNA reads TGTGCCAGCAGTGAAAGGGACAGGGGGCGGATGGGCGCTTTCTTT.

This clone was counted a single time. Other DNA sequences in the same sample also yield this CDR3. The chain uses TRBV7-2 and TRBJ2-7; D is unresolved. In germline, CDR1 is SGHTA, CDR2 FQGNSA. Trimming cost V 0 bases and J 3 bases, with 6 bases left between them. The CDR3 is 13 amino acids. CDR3 residues: CASSLAGNYEQYF. The CDR3 coding sequence is TGTGCCAGCAGCTTAGCGGGGAACTACGAGCAGTACTTC.

The J gene is TRBJ1-3, the V gene TRBV11-2; no clear D gene. Trimming shortened V by 8 bases and J by 0 bases, and 14 bases separated the two germline ends. The CDR3 runs to 15 residues. CDR1 and CDR2 from the germline V gene are SGHAT and FQNNGV. CDR3 coding DNA: TGTGCCAGCGGTGTTACGAGGGCCTCTGGAAACACCATATATTTT. Its protein is CASGVTRASGNTIYF.

The J gene is TRBJ2-7, the V gene TRBV9; D is unclear. The V gene's germline CDR1 is SGDLS and CDR2 YYNGEE. V was pared by 0 bases and J by 2 bases, with 12 bases between. There are 15 residues in the CDR3. CDR3 sequence (DNA): TGTGCCAGCAGCGTAGGGAGCCAGCTTGCCTACGAGCAGTACTTC. Protein: CASSVGSQLAYEQYF.

The V and J genes are TRBV10-3 and TRBJ2-3, with D possibly called TRBD1 or TRBD2 (5 bases each). V shed 5 bases and J shed 1 base, with 10 bases lying between them. This CDR3 has 14 residues. Per germline, CDR1 ENHRY and CDR2 SYGVKD. The CDR3 nucleotides read TGTGCCATCAGTCCTTTGGGGGGCACAGATACGCAGTATTTT. Translating it yields CAISPLGGTDTQYF.

The V call is TRBV5-6, the J call TRBJ2-2, with 7 bases aligning to TRBD2. The CDR3 runs 16 residues. The trim removed 0 bases at V and 3 bases at J, leaving 5 bases unmatched. The germline CDR1 and CDR2 sequences are SGHDT and YYEEEE. The DNA of the CDR3 is TGTGCCAGCAGCTTGGTGCGGGAGATGTACACCGGGGAGCTGTTTTTT. It is translated as CASSLVREMYTGELFF.

V is TRBV28 and J is TRBJ1-2, with D hard to call. The V and J ends lost 5 bases and 6 bases respectively, with 10 bases between them. The V gene's germline CDR1 is MDHEN and CDR2 SYDVKM. This CDR3 is built from 12 residues. The CDR3: CASSATRDGYTF. The CDR3 DNA sequence: TGTGCCAGCAGTGCCACCCGGGATGGCTACACCTTC.

This clone came up once. The chain carries TRBV9 and TRBJ2-1; TRBD2 agrees at 9 bases. After removal of 4 bases from V and 7 bases from J, the junction contained 12 bases not matched to a gene. Germline values: CDR1 SGDLS, CDR2 YYNGEE. The CDR3 covers 16 residues. CDR3 residues: CASSPTGTSSSNEQFF. The CDR3 DNA follows: TGTGCCAGCAGCCCTACTGGGACTAGCTCGAGTAATGAGCAGTTCTTC.

The rearrangement uses TRBV7-3 and TRBJ2-3, with D unresolved. This CDR3 spans 12 amino acids. V lost 3 bases and J 6 bases, leaving 7 bases between the germline ends. In germline, CDR1 is SGHTA, CDR2 FQGTGA. CDR3 DNA: TGTGCCAGCAGCTTCCCCCCGGATACGCAGTATTTT. Translated, it gives CASSFPPDTQYF.

The rearrangement links TRBV7-2 to TRBJ1-5; 9 bases agree with TRBD1. Germline-derived CDR1 and CDR2 are SGHTA and FQGNSA. The CDR3 runs to 16 residues. V lost 5 bases, J lost 4 bases, and 9 bases stayed unmatched. The CDR3 sequence is CASSPKAGQGNQPQHF. CDR3 DNA sequence: TGTGCCAGCAGCCCAAAAGCGGGACAGGGAAATCAGCCCCAGCATTTT.

The rearrangement uses TRBV6-5 and TRBJ1-1; 8 bases align to TRBD1. V trimming: 6 bases; J trimming: 0 bases; junction bases outside the gene matches: 6. Germline-derived CDR1 and CDR2 are MNHEY and SVGAGI. CDR3 length: 15 residues. The CDR3 reads CASSRQGLVNTEAFF. As DNA, the CDR3 is TGTGCCAGCAGCAGACAGGGGTTGGTGAACACTGAAGCTTTCTTT.

This rearrangement joins TRBV6-5 to TRBJ2-7; D not resolved. This CDR3 is built from 14 residues. Trimming took off 6 bases at V and 4 bases at J, with 16 bases between the two ends. CDR1 is MNHEY, CDR2 SVGAGI, per germline. In DNA form, the CDR3 reads TGTGCCAGCAGCCGCGACCCGGTCGCTTACGAGCAGTACTTC. Translated: CASSRDPVAYEQYF.

This chain joins TRBV28 and TRBJ1-4, with D unresolved. Germline V lookup: CDR1 MDHEN, CDR2 SYDVKM. The CDR3 has 13 residues. Trimming shortened V by 6 bases and J by 4 bases, and 9 bases separated the two germline ends. CDR3 sequence reads: CASSTGINEKLFF. The CDR3, as DNA: TGTGCCAGCAGCACGGGAATTAATGAAAAACTGTTTTTT.

About this clone: Within the sample, other DNA sequences also encode this same CDR3. The chain has TRBV5-1 and TRBJ2-7, with a tentative D call TRBD2 (6 bases). V lost 2 bases, J lost 1 base, and 7 bases lay in between. The CDR3 extends over 13 amino acids. Germline loops: CDR1 SGHRS, CDR2 YFSETQ. The CDR3 spells CASSFRESYEQYF. In DNA, the CDR3 is TGCGCCAGCAGCTTTCGGGAGTCCTACGAGCAGTACTTC. The full variable domain, its missing parts supplied by reference TRBV5-1 and TRBJ2-7, is KAGVTQTPRYLIKTRGQQVTLSCSPISGHRSVSWYQQTPGQGLQFLFEYFSETQRNKGNFPGRFSGRQFSNSRSEMNVSTLELGDSALYLCASSFRESYEQYFGPGTRLTVT.